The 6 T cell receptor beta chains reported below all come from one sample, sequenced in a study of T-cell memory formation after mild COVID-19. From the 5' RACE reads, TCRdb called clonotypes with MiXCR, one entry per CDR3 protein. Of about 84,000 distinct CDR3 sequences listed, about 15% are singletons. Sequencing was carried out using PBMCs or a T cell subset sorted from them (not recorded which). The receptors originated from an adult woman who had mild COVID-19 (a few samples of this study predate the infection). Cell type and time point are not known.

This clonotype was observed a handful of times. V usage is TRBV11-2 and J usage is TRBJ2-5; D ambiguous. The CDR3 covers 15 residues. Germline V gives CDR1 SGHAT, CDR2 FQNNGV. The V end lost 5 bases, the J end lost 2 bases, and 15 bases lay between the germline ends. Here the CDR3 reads CASSPLAREQETQYF. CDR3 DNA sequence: TGTGCCAGCAGCCCCCTGGCTAGAGAACAAGAGACCCAGTACTTC.

The CDR3 bases are TGTGCCAGCAGCTTACTCCTCGTTGGGGTTGCCAACACTGAAGCTTTCTTT. Its translation is CASSLLLVGVANTEAFF. This rearrangement joins TRBV7-9 to TRBJ1-1; the D is unclear. V lost 2 bases and J lost 2, with 18 bases in between. Germline CDR1 reads SEHNR; CDR2 reads FQNEAQ (reference sequence). The CDR3 is made up of 17 amino acids.

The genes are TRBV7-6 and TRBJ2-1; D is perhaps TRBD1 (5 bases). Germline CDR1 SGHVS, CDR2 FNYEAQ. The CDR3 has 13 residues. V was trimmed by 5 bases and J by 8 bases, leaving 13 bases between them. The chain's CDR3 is CASSLGRQYEQFF. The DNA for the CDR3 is TGTGCCAGCAGCCTCGGGCGACAGTATGAGCAGTTCTTC.

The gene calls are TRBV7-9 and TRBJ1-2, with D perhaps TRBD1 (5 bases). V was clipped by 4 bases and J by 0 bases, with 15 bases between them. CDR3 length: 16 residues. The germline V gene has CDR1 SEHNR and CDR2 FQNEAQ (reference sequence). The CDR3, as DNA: TGTGCCAGCAGCTCCCGGGGCCCGGACGCTAACTATGGCTACACCTTC. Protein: CASSSRGPDANYGYTF.

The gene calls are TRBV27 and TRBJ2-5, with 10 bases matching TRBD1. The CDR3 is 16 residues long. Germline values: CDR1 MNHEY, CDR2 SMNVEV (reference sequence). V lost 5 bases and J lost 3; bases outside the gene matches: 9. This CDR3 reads CASSLSTGTGEETQYF. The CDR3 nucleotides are TGTGCCAGCAGTCTCTCGACCGGGACAGGGGAAGAGACCCAGTACTTC.

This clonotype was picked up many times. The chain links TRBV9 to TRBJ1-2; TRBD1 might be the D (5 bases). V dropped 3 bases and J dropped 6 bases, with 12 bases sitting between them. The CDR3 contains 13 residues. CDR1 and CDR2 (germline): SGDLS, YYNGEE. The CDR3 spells CASSAQTAHGYTF. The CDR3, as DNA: TGTGCCAGCAGCGCCCAGACAGCCCATGGCTACACCTTC. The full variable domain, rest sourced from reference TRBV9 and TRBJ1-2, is DSGVTQTPKHLITATGQRVTLRCSPRSGDLSVYWYQQSLDQGLQFLIQYYNGEERAKGNILERFSAQQFPDLHSELNLSSLELGDSALYFCASSAQTAHGYTFGSGTRLTVV.